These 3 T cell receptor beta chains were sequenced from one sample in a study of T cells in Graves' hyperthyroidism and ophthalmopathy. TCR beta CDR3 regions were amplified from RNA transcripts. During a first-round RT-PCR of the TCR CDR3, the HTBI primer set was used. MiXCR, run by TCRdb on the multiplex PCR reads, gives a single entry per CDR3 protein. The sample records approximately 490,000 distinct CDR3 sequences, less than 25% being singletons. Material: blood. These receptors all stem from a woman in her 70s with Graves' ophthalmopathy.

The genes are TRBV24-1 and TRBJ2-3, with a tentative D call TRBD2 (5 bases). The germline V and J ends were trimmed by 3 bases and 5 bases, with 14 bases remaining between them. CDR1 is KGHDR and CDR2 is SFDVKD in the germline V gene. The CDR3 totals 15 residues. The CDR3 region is CATSDAQRTRDTQYF. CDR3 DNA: TGTGCCACCAGTGATGCACAGCGTACTAGAGATACGCAGTATTTT.

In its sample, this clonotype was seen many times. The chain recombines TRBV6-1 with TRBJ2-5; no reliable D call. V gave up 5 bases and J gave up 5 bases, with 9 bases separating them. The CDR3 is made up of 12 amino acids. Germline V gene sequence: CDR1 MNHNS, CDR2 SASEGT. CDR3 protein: CASSTTLETQYF. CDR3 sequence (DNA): TGTGCCAGCAGTACCACTCTTGAGACCCAGTACTTC.

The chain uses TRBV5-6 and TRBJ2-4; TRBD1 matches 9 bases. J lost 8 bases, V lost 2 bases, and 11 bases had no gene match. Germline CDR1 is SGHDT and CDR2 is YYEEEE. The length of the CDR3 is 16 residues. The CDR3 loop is CASSFRQGGRTDIQYF. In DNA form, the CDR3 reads TGTGCCAGCAGCTTCCGACAGGGGGGCCGCACGGACATTCAGTACTTC.